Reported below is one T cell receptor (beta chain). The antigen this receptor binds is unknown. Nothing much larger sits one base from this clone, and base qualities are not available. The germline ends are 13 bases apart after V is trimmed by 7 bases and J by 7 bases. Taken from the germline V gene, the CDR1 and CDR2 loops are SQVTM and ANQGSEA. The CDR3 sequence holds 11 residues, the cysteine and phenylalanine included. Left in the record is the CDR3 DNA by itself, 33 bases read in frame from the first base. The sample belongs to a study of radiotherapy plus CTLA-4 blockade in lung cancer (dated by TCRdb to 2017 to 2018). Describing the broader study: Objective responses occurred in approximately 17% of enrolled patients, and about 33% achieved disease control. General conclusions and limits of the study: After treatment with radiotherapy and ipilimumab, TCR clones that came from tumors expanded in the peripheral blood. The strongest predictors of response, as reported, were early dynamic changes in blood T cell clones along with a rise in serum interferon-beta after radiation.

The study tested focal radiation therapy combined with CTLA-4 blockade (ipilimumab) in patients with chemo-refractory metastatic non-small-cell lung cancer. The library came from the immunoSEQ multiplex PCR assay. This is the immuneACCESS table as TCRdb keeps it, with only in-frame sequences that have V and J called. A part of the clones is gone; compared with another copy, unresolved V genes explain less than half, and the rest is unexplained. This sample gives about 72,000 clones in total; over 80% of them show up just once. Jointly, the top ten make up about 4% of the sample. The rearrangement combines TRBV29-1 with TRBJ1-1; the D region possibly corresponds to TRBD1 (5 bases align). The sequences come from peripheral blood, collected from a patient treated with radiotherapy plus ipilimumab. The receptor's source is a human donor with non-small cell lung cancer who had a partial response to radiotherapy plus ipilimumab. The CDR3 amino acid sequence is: CSAGGTGEAFF. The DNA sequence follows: TGCAGCGCCGGGGGTACAGGTGAAGCTTTCTTT.